Given below is one TCR beta chain in context. The germline gene is not matched at one end of the junction; a read error may be the cause. The data originate from a study of blood T cell repertoires in COVID-19. Study context: Specimens from acute and convalescent COVID-19 originated in the United States, Italy and Spain.

CDR3 size: 14 residues. The germline V gene encodes CDR1 SGHRS and CDR2 YFSETQ. Only in-frame clones appear in the TCRdb table, and some are missing; sequencing was by immunoSEQ multiplex PCR. Here the sample spans approximately 210,000 clones, about 83% being singletons. V usage is TRBV5-1 and J usage is TRBJ2-2; tentative D call: TRBD2 (5 bases). The TCR sequence derives from a woman between 45 and 60 years old with acute or convalescent COVID-19. Sequenced input: peripheral blood. The CDR3 DNA reads TGCGCCAGCAGTTTGGGGTCGGGGAGCGGGGAGCTGTTTTTT. The encoded protein is CASSLGSGSGELFF.